The T cell receptor beta chain under discussion was sequenced for a study of blood T cell repertoires in COVID-19. For the study at large: PBMCs, B-cell-depleted T cells, or T cells were the source of the cDNA or gDNA that made up the material.

Profiled with immunoSEQ multiplex PCR; TCRdb holds only in-frame clones, not every one. The sample carries 65,000 to 80,000 clones, more than 65% recorded once. The V segment lost 0 bases and the J segment 3 bases; nucleotides outside the gene matches: 1. This CDR3 comprises 13 residues. From germline, CDR1 is SQVTM and CDR2 ANQGSEA. Sequences were obtained from peripheral blood. The gene calls are TRBV29-1 and TRBJ1-2; 7 nucleotides agree with TRBD1. This sequence originates from a man aged 50 or older with acute or convalescent COVID-19. The CDR3 sequence: CSVEDDRDYGYTF. The DNA for the CDR3 is TGCAGCGTTGAAGATGACAGGGACTATGGCTACACCTTC.